This T cell receptor (beta chain) was sequenced during a study of cytomegalovirus exposure and HLA in healthy donors. Findings of the study overall: Most TCR beta V segments were productive about 87% or about 30% of the time in an earlier analysis.

V was trimmed by 2 bases and J by 0 bases, leaving 5 bases between them. Germline-derived CDR1 and CDR2 are KGHSH and LQKENI. There are 15 residues in the CDR3. This clone occurred once. Its antigen is undetermined. 13 Jbeta primers and 60 Vbeta primers were used for the PCR. Data came from immunoSEQ multiplex PCR; TCRdb stores just in-frame clones and leaves some out. The sample shows around 70,000 clones, approximately 60% of them seen only once. The chain links TRBV18 to TRBJ2-6; D possibly corresponds to TRBD1 (5 bases). Material for sequencing was PBMCs. The TCR was taken from a man aged 25-40 years in good health and CMV-seronegative. The CDR3 loop reads CASSPTGSGANVLTF. CDR3 bases: TGTGCCAGCTCACCAACAGGCTCTGGGGCCAACGTCCTGACTTTC. The full variable domain, with the rest looked up from reference TRBV18 and TRBJ2-6, is NAGVMQNPRHLVRRRGQEARLRCSPMKGHSHVYWYRQLPEEGLKFMVYLQKENIIDESGMPKERFSAEFPKEGPSILRIQQVVRGDSAAYFCASSPTGSGANVLTFGAGSRLTVL.